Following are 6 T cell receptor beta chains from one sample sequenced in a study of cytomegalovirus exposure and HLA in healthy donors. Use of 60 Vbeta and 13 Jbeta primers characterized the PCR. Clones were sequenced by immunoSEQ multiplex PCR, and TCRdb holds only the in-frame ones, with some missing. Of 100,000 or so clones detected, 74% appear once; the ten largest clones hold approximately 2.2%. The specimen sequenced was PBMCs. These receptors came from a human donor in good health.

The CDR3 spells CASSSGGRGDTQYF. CDR3 coding DNA: TGTGCCAGCAGCTCGGGGGGGCGAGGAGATACGCAGTATTTT. J is TRBJ2-3 and V is TRBV7-9; 8 bases line up with TRBD2. J was trimmed by 5 bases and V by 4 bases; bases with no gene match: 5. CDR1 is SEHNR, CDR2 FQNEAQ, per germline (reference sequence). The CDR3 has 14 amino acids.

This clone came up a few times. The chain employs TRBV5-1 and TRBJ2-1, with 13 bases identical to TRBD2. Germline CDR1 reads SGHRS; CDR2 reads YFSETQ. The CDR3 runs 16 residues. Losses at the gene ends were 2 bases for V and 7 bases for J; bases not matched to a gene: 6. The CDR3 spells CASSLRTSGSSNEQFF. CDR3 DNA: TGCGCCAGCAGCTTAAGGACTAGCGGGAGTTCGAATGAGCAGTTCTTC.

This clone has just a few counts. As DNA, the CDR3 is TGTGCCATCAGTGAGCCAGGGGGAGTTACTGAAGCTTTCTTT. Encoded protein: CAISEPGGVTEAFF. The rearrangement links TRBV10-3 to TRBJ1-1; TRBD1 aligns across 7 bases. The V segment lost 2 bases and the J segment 5 bases; nucleotides outside the gene matches: 5. The CDR3 totals 14 residues. Germline V gene lookup returns CDR1 ENHRY and CDR2 SYGVKD.

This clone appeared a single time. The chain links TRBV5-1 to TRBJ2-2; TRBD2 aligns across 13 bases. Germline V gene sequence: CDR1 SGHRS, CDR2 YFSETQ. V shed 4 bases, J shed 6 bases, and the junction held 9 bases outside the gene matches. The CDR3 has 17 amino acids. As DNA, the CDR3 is TGCGCCAGCAGCCAACGGACTAGCGGGAGTTTGCCCGGGGAGCTGTTTTTT. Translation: CASSQRTSGSLPGELFF.

The CDR3 sequence: CASSIELRATRGETNEKLFF. The CDR3 region has the DNA TGTGCCAGTAGTATAGAGTTAAGGGCAACCAGGGGGGAAACTAATGAAAAACTGTTTTTT. V gene TRBV19 combines with J gene TRBJ1-4, with 7 bases identical to TRBD1. The germline gives CDR1 LNHDA, CDR2 SQIVND (reference sequence). This CDR3 comprises 20 residues. V lost 0 bases, J lost 1 base, and 14 bases stayed unmatched. Based on the CDR3 plus reference TRBV19 and TRBJ1-4, the full variable domain is DGGITQSPKYLFRKEGQNVTLSCEQNLNHDAMYWYRQDPGQGLRLIYYSQIVNDFQKGDIAEGYSVSREKKESFPLTVTSAQKNPTAFYLCASSIELRATRGETNEKLFFGSGTQLSVL.

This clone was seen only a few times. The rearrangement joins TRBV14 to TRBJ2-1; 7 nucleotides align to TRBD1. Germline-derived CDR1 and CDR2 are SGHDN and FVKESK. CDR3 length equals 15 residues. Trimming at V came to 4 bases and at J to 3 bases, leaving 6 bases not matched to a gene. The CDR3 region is CASSPGTEYYNEQFF. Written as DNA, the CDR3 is TGTGCCAGCAGCCCAGGGACAGAATACTACAATGAGCAGTTCTTC.